The clone carrying this T cell receptor beta chain was recorded only once. This table comes from immunoSEQ multiplex PCR, and its TCRdb copy is limited to in-frame clones, with some not included. The sample records more than 500,000 clones, 85% to 95% being singletons. Trimming took off 5 bases at V and 3 bases at J, with 16 bases between the two ends. Germline values: CDR1 SEHNR, CDR2 FQNEAQ (reference sequence). CDR3 length: 15 amino acids. The naive CD8 fraction comprised CD45RO-negative cells positively selected for CCR7 and excluded terminally differentiated effector memory CD45RA+ cells. These data come from a study of shared clonotypes between healthy human individuals. Study context: The composition of the donors was a couple of women and a few men aged 18 to 49.

This chain uses TRBV7-9 with TRBJ1-2; D is ambiguous. Sequencing input: naive CD8+ T cells sorted from blood. This TCR was sampled from a young woman in good health. The DNA for the CDR3 is TGTGCCAGCAGCCCGGATGGGCATGGTGACTATGGCTACACCTTC. It encodes CASSPDGHGDYGYTF.